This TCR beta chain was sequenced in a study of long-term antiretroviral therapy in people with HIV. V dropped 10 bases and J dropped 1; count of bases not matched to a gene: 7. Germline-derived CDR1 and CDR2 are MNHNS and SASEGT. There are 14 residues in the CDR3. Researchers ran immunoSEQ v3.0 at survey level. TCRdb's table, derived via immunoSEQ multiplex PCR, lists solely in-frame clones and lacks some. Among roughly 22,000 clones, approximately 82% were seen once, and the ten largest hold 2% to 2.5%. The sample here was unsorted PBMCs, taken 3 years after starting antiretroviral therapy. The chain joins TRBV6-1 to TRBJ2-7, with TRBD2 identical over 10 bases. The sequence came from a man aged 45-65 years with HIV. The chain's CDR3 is CATRTSGVSYEQYF. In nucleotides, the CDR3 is TGTGCCACCCGGACTAGCGGAGTTTCCTACGAGCAGTACTTC.